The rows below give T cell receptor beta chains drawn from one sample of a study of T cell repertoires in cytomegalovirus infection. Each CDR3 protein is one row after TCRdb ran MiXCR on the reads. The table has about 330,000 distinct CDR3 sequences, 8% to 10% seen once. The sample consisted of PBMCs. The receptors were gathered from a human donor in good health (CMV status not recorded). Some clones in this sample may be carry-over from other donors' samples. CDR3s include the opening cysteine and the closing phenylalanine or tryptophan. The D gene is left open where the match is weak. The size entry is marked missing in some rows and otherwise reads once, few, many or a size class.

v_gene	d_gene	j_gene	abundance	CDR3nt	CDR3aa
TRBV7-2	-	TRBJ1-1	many	TGTGCCAGCAGCTTACTCCTGGGGAACACTGAAGCTTTCTTT	CASSLLLGNTEAFF
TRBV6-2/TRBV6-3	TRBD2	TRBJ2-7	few	TGTGCCAGCAGTTACCCCGGGACTAGCGGGAGTAACGAGCAGTACTTC	CASSYPGTSGSNEQYF
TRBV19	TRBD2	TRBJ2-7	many	TGTGCCAGTAGTATAGGACTAGCGGCGACCCCCTACGAGCAGTACTTC	CASSIGLAATPYEQYF
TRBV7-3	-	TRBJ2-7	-	TGTGCCAGCAGCTATCACCCGGACGACGAGCAGTACTTC	CASSYHPDDEQYF
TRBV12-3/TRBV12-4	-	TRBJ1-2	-	TGTGCCACCGGTTACCAGGCTTCGAACTATGGCTACACCTTC	CATGYQASNYGYTF
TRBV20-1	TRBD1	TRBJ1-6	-	TGCAGTGCTTCCCAGGGAGGACAGGGTTCACCCCTCCACTTT	CSASQGGQGSPLHF
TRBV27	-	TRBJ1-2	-	TGTGCCAGCAGTTTCTCCTCCCCCCGGACTTTGTATGGCTACACCTTC	CASSFSSPRTLYGYTF
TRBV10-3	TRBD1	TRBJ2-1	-	TGTGCCATCAGTGTCAGGGACAGTATTTACAATGAGCAGTTCTTC	CAISVRDSIYNEQFF
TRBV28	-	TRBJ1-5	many	TGTGCCAGCTCGAAGGGGGGAAGGTATCAGCCCCAGCATTTT	CASSKGGRYQPQHF
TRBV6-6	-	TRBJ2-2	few	TGTGCCAACTTTGGAGGAACCGGGGAGCTGTTTTTT	CANFGGTGELFF
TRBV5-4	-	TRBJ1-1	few	TGTGCCAGCAGCTTTGCTTGGGGGAACACTGAAGCTTTCTTT	CASSFAWGNTEAFF
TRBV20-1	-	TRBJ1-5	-	TGCAGTGCTTCCCGGGGCGGGGAAGTAAATCAGCCCCAGCATTTT	CSASRGGEVNQPQHF
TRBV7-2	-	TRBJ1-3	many	TGTGCCAGCAGCCCCGAGAGGTACAACCTTGGAAACACCATATATTTT	CASSPERYNLGNTIYF
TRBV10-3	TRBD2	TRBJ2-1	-	TGTGCCATCAGTGAGGAAGGTAGCGGGCGACTCAATGAGCAGTTCTTC	CAISEEGSGRLNEQFF
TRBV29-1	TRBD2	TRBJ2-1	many	TGCAGCGTTGGCGGGGGGATGAGCTCCTACAATGAGCAGTTCTTC	CSVGGGMSSYNEQFF
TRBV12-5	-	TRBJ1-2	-	TGTGCTAGTGGCCCAGACTCGATGGCTGACTACACCTTC	CASGPDSMADYTF
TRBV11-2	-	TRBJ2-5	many	TGTGCCAGCAGCTTAGTCACAGATCGCCGTGGGACCCAGTACTTC	CASSLVTDRRGTQYF
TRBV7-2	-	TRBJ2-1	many	TGTGCCAGCAGAGAAGGGACGACCGCCTCCTACAATGAGCAGTTCTTC	CASREGTTASYNEQFF
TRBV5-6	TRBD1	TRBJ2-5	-	TGTGCCAGCAGCTTGTATACAGGGGGCCAAGAGACCCAGTACTTC	CASSLYTGGQETQYF
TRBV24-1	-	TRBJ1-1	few	TGTGCCACCAGTGATTTTTTCAGCGAGAACACTGAAGCTTTCTTT	CATSDFFSENTEAFF
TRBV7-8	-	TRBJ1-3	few	TGTGCCAGCAGCTTTGGAGACAGTTCCTCTGGAAACACCATATATTTT	CASSFGDSSSGNTIYF
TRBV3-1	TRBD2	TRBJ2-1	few	TGTGCCAGCAGGTCCGGGACTAGACACAATGAGCAGTTCTTC	CASRSGTRHNEQFF